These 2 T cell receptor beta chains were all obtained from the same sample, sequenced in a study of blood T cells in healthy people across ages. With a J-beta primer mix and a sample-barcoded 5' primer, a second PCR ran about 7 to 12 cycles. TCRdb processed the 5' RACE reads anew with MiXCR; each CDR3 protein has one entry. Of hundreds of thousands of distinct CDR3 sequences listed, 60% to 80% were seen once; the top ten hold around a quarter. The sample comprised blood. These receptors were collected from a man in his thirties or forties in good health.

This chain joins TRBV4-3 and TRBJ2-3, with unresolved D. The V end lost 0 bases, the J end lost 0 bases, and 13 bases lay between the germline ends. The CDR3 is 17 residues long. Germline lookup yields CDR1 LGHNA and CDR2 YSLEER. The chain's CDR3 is CASSQEPNPASTDTQYF. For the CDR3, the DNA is TGCGCCAGCAGCCAAGAACCGAACCCAGCGAGCACAGATACGCAGTATTTT.

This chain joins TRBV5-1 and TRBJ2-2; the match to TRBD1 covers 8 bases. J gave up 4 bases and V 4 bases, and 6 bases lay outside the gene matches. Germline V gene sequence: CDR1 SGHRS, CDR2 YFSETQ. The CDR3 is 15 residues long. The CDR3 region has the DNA TGCGCCAGCAGCCCGGGGACAGGCTTCACCGGGGAGCTGTTTTTT. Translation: CASSPGTGFTGELFF.